A selection of T cell receptor beta chains follows, all from one sample in a study of siplizumab effects on memory and regulatory T cells. Profiled with immunoSEQ multiplex PCR; TCRdb holds only in-frame clones, not every one. Here the sample spans roughly 62,000 clones, 65% to 80% being singletons. Sequencing input: memory CD4+ T cells sorted from blood. Receptor source: a human donor in good health. Each CDR3 is given with its conserved first and last residue. The D gene is left open where the match is weak. Clone size appears in some rows only: once, few, many, or a class for an expanded clone.

V gene,clone size,D gene,J gene,CDR3 protein,CDR3 DNA
TRBV5-1,-,-,TRBJ2-5,CASSLGQGGETQYF,TGCGCCAGCAGCTTGGGGCAGGGCGGAGAGACCCAGTACTTC
TRBV9,-,-,TRBJ2-6,CASSVWGLSGANVLTF,TGTGCCAGCAGCGTCTGGGGCTTATCTGGGGCCAACGTCCTGACTTTC
TRBV19,-,TRBD1,TRBJ2-5,CASSTTGDGATQYF,TGTGCCAGTAGTACGACAGGGGACGGGGCGACCCAGTACTTC
TRBV18,-,-,TRBJ2-7,CASSPYTGKDSYEQYF,TGTGCCAGCTCACCTTATACAGGGAAAGACTCCTACGAGCAGTACTTC
TRBV9,-,-,TRBJ2-7,CASSPTYEQYF,TGTGCCAGCAGCCCCACCTACGAGCAGTACTTC
TRBV7-3,-,-,TRBJ2-1,CASSLSRDYNEQFF,TGTGCCAGCAGCTTAAGTAGAGACTACAATGAGCAGTTCTTC
TRBV27,-,TRBD2,TRBJ2-7,CASSSPMRGGKHEQYF,TGTGCCAGCAGCTCCCCAATGCGGGGGGGGAAACACGAGCAGTACTTC
TRBV6-5,-,TRBD1,TRBJ1-1,CASSLRAGGTEAFF,TGTGCCAGCAGCCTTCGGGCAGGGGGGACTGAAGCTTTCTTT
TRBV4-1,-,-,TRBJ2-3,CASSQDLLVTGTDTQYF,TGCGCCAGCAGCCAAGATTTGCTAGTGACGGGCACAGATACGCAGTATTTT
TRBV6-5,-,-,TRBJ1-1,CASSYARQLRTEAFF,TGTGCCAGCAGTTACGCCCGACAGCTCCGCACTGAAGCTTTCTTT
TRBV27,-,TRBD1,TRBJ1-1,CASSWGTVPNTEAFF,TGTGCCAGCAGTTGGGGGACAGTACCGAACACTGAAGCTTTCTTT
TRBV19,once,-,TRBJ2-7,CASSIVPGREQYF,TGTGCCAGTAGTATAGTTCCAGGGAGGGAGCAGTACTTC
TRBV6-5,-,TRBD1,TRBJ2-7,CASSQSQGAHYEQYF,TGTGCCAGCAGTCAATCACAGGGGGCGCATTACGAGCAGTACTTC
TRBV7-2,-,TRBD2,TRBJ2-7,CASSLAERGGREQYF,TGTGCCAGCAGCTTAGCTGAACGGGGGGGACGGGAGCAGTACTTC
TRBV19,-,-,TRBJ1-1,CAHPWDTNMNTEAFF,TGTGCCCACCCGTGGGACACCAACATGAACACTGAAGCTTTCTTT
TRBV6-1,-,-,TRBJ2-7,CASSEPHEQYF,TGTGCCAGCAGTGAACCCCACGAGCAGTACTTC
TRBV4-1,few,-,TRBJ2-3,CASSQVNLVETDTQYF,TGCGCCAGCAGCCAAGTTAACTTAGTCGAAACAGATACGCAGTATTTT
TRBV5-1,-,-,TRBJ2-2,CASSLAGTNTGELFF,TGCGCCAGCAGCTTGGCAGGGACCAACACCGGGGAGCTGTTTTTT
TRBV5-1,once,TRBD1,TRBJ1-1,CASSPAGTGDTEAFF,TGCGCCAGCAGCCCGGCCGGGACAGGGGACACTGAAGCTTTCTTT
TRBV27,-,-,TRBJ1-2,CASRAGAAPHGYGYTF,TGTGCCAGCAGAGCCGGGGCAGCCCCCCATGGCTATGGCTACACCTTC
TRBV11-2,-,TRBD1,TRBJ2-2,CASSVGQGNTGELFF,TGTGCCAGCAGCGTCGGACAGGGGAACACCGGGGAGCTGTTTTTT
TRBV5-1,-,-,TRBJ2-1,CASSLGNREGLNEQFF,TGCGCCAGCAGCTTGGGAAACAGGGAAGGTCTCAATGAGCAGTTCTTC
TRBV28,-,-,TRBJ1-2,CASSLPGVLYGYTF,TGTGCCAGCAGTTTACCAGGGGTATTGTATGGCTACACCTTC
TRBV11-3,-,TRBD2,TRBJ2-3,CASSSGGGGDTQYF,TGTGCCAGCAGCTCCGGCGGGGGGGGAGATACGCAGTATTTT
TRBV5-1,-,-,TRBJ2-3,CASSYGMGDTQYF,TGCGCCAGCAGCTATGGAATGGGAGATACGCAGTATTTT
TRBV10-3,-,-,TRBJ2-5,CAIKPDKIVGTQYF,TGTGCCATCAAACCGGACAAAATTGTGGGGACCCAGTACTTC
TRBV7-3,-,TRBD2,TRBJ2-3,CASSLQRGGERYF,TGTGCCAGCAGCTTACAGCGGGGGGGCGAGAGGTATTTT
TRBV7-7,few,TRBD1,TRBJ2-2,CASSITGTGVSGELFF,TGTGCCAGCAGCATAACCGGGACAGGGGTCTCCGGGGAGCTGTTTTTT
TRBV20-1,-,-,TRBJ1-1,CSAEEDTEAFF,TGCAGTGCCGAGGAGGACACTGAAGCTTTCTTT
TRBV11-1,-,-,TRBJ2-2,CASSLLGIAGELFF,TGTGCCAGCAGCTTACTCGGGATCGCCGGGGAGCTGTTTTTT
TRBV5-1,once,-,TRBJ2-5,CASSFSATQYF,TGCGCCAGCAGCTTTAGCGCGACCCAGTACTTC
TRBV6-5,-,-,TRBJ1-5,CASSYFAGRDQPQHF,TGTGCCAGCAGTTACTTTGCGGGCAGGGATCAGCCCCAGCATTTT
TRBV18,-,-,TRBJ1-1,CASSPAGNTEAFF,TGTGCCAGCTCACCAGCGGGGAACACTGAAGCTTTCTTT
TRBV6-1,-,-,TRBJ2-7,CASSVLGDRTYSYEQYF,TGTGCCAGCAGTGTCCTTGGGGACCGCACGTACTCCTACGAGCAGTACTTC
TRBV5-6,-,TRBD1,TRBJ1-1,CASSLALGQAGNPEAFF,TGTGCCAGCAGCTTGGCCCTAGGACAGGCAGGTAACCCTGAAGCTTTCTTT
TRBV5-1,-,TRBD1,TRBJ2-3,CASSSSLDRAGDTQYF,TGCGCCAGCAGCTCCTCTCTTGACAGGGCCGGAGATACGCAGTATTTT
TRBV2,-,-,TRBJ2-7,CASSEERVAEQYF,TGTGCCAGCAGTGAAGAGAGGGTGGCCGAGCAGTACTTC
TRBV5-4,-,-,TRBJ1-6,CASSFKSGGQGSPLHF,TGTGCCAGCAGCTTTAAGTCCGGGGGTCAGGGTTCACCCCTCCACTTT
TRBV5-5,-,TRBD1,TRBJ1-1,CASSFGQGNTEAFF,TGTGCCAGCAGCTTTGGACAGGGCAACACTGAAGCTTTCTTT
TRBV2,-,-,TRBJ2-2,CASIPGRDTGELFF,TGTGCCAGCATACCCGGACGAGACACCGGGGAGCTGTTTTTT
TRBV5-1,-,TRBD1,TRBJ1-2,CASSIGTGGSGYGYTF,TGCGCCAGCAGCATAGGGACAGGGGGCAGTGGCTATGGCTACACCTTC